This T cell receptor beta chain derives from a study of T cell repertoires in cytomegalovirus infection. Study details: Public TCR beta signatures were indicative of both CMV infection and a matching HLA type.

Study-wide findings and caveats: Carriage of CMV together with the relevant HLA was identifiable through cumulative public TCR beta family frequency.

A remark on this clonotype: What it binds is unknown.

The CDR3 is made up of 15 amino acids. V was trimmed by 8 bases and J by 6 bases, leaving 22 bases between them. Germline CDR1 is SGHTA and CDR2 is FQGNSA. TCRdb itself ran the reads through MiXCR, one entry per CDR3 protein. The sample holds a few hundred thousand distinct CDR3 sequences, approximately 40% seen once. The TCR was taken from a human donor in good health (CMV status not recorded). Some clones in this sample may be carry-over from other donors' samples. The chain is built from TRBV7-2 and TRBJ1-1; D is perhaps TRBD1 (5 bases). The material was cultured PBMCs, obtained from culture after CMV antigen stimulation. The CDR3 region has the DNA TGTGCCAGCGCCAGAAGGACCGGGACGCGCTCTGAAGCTTTCTTT. It specifies CASARRTGTRSEAFF.